Given below is one TCR beta chain in context. Its antigen is unidentified. The data are from a study of OX40 agonist ivuxolimab in advanced cancers. The wider study: The study gave patients intravenous ivuxolimab at 0.01 to 10 mg/kg every 2 weeks.

The CDR3 is made up of 14 amino acids. CDR1 and CDR2 (germline): MDHEN, SYDVKM. The trim removed 5 bases at V and 2 bases at J, leaving 3 bases unmatched. Study outcomes and limitations: The investigators did not determine what antigen specificity the expanded peripheral T cells had.

Assay used: immunoSEQ multiplex PCR; TCRdb lists only in-frame clones, some missing. The repertoire holds about 73,000 clones, just under 90% seen once, with roughly 0.56% in the top ten. The origin of this receptor is an adult with an advanced solid tumor such as melanoma, head and neck, liver or kidney cancer. This rearrangement joins TRBV28 to TRBJ1-3, with TRBD1 matching over 7 bases. This sample comprised CD4+ or CD8+ T cells sorted from blood, obtained in a trial of the OX40 agonist ivuxolimab. CDR3 sequence reads: CASSPQGPGNTIYF. CDR3 DNA: TGTGCCAGCAGTCCACAGGGGCCTGGAAACACCATATATTTT. Full variable domain (rest looked up from reference TRBV28 and TRBJ1-3): DVKVTQSSRYLVKRTGEKVFLECVQDMDHENMFWYRQDPGLGLRLIYFSYDVKMKEKGDIPEGYSVSREKKERFSLILESASTNQTSMYLCASSPQGPGNTIYFGEGSWLTVV.